This T cell receptor beta chain was recorded in a study of T cells in Graves' hyperthyroidism and ophthalmopathy. Notes on the study in general: Peripheral blood also featured most of the thyroid clonotypes expanded above 0.001.

Germline lookup yields CDR1 MDHEN and CDR2 SYDVKM. The CDR3 length is 12 residues. V was clipped by 3 bases and J by 6 bases, with 9 bases between them. A Clinical Activity Score of at least 3, a NOSPECS grade of at least 4 and a duration under 3 months were recorded in the ophthalmopathy patients. Orbital computed tomography, thyroid ultrasound, serum thyroxine and TRAb, and clinical symptoms together informed the diagnoses. The CDR3 regions of TCR beta were amplified from RNA transcripts. HTBI primers were employed in a first-round RT-PCR of the TCR CDR3. TCRdb reprocessed the multiplex PCR reads via MiXCR and lists one record per CDR3 protein. The sample carries hundreds of thousands of distinct CDR3 sequences, 16% recorded once. This clonotype showed up many times. Its antigen is unidentified.

The TCR comes from a woman aged 40 to 49 with Graves' ophthalmopathy. This rearrangement joins TRBV28 to TRBJ2-7, with D unresolved. Sequenced: blood. CDR3 coding DNA: TGTGCCAGCAGTTTGATGCGGTCCGAGCAGTACTTC. Translation gives CASSLMRSEQYF.